These T cell receptor beta chains were read from a single sample in a study of post-analysis software for immune sequencing data. From the PCR reads, TCRdb called clonotypes with MiXCR, one entry per CDR3 protein. This repertoire shows approximately 350,000 distinct CDR3 sequences, around a third found once; its top ten account for 10% to 15%. The sample was blood. The receptors come from a girl aged 5-17 years with multiple sclerosis. CDR3s include the opening cysteine and the closing phenylalanine or tryptophan. The D gene is left open where the match is weak. Some rows mark clone size as missing; the rest say once, few, many or name a class of expanded clone.

d_call j_call clone_size v_call cdr3_aa cdr3_nt
. TRBJ1-1 . TRBV5-1 CASSRGAGDTEAFF TGCGCCAGCAGCCGGGGGGCAGGGGACACTGAAGCTTTCTTT
TRBD2 TRBJ2-4 few TRBV3-1 CASSQWTSRDIQYF TGTGCCAGCAGCCAATGGACTAGTCGTGACATTCAGTACTTC
TRBD2 TRBJ2-1 . TRBV29-1 CSVLTSGRGEQFF TGCAGCGTTTTGACTAGCGGGAGGGGAGAGCAGTTCTTC
TRBD2 TRBJ2-3 few TRBV20-1 CSARGPGGTDTQYF TGCAGTGCTAGAGGGCCGGGGGGTACAGATACGCAGTATTTT
. TRBJ2-1 . TRBV11-2 CASSLSGRSYNEQFF TGTGCCAGCAGCTTAAGCGGCCGCTCCTACAATGAGCAGTTCTTC
. TRBJ2-7 few TRBV7-2 CASSPVPGGPYEQYF TGTGCCAGCAGCCCTGTCCCGGGCGGACCCTACGAGCAGTACTTC
TRBD2 TRBJ2-1 . TRBV28 CASRGVYNEQFF TGTGCCAGCCGGGGGGTCTACAATGAGCAGTTCTTC
. TRBJ2-1 . TRBV27 CASSLWSGYNEQFF TGTGCCAGCAGTTTATGGTCCGGATACAATGAGCAGTTCTTC
. TRBJ2-1 few TRBV10-3 CAISEIRNNEQFF TGTGCCATCAGTGAGATAAGGAACAATGAGCAGTTCTTC
. TRBJ2-7 many TRBV29-1 CSVGWGSYEQYF TGCAGCGTTGGTTGGGGGTCCTACGAGCAGTACTTC
. TRBJ1-1 few TRBV20-1 CSARPRTANTEAFF TGCAGTGCTAGACCGAGGACGGCGAACACTGAAGCTTTCTTT
TRBD1 TRBJ1-6 . TRBV25-1 CASSRDRVNSPLHF TGTGCCAGCAGTCGGGACAGGGTAAATTCACCCCTCCACTTT
. TRBJ2-3 . TRBV20-1 CSAAIVTRQAGRDTQYF TGCAGTGCCGCTATAGTTACCCGACAGGCAGGACGGGATACGCAGTATTTT
. TRBJ1-4 . TRBV6-1 CASSEGGTDWVWSEKLFF TGTGCCAGCAGTGAAGGTGGGACCGACTGGGTGTGGAGTGAAAAACTGTTTTTT
. TRBJ2-7 few TRBV29-1 CSVRTGYEQYF TGCAGCGTTAGGACGGGGTACGAGCAGTACTTC
. TRBJ1-1 . TRBV20-1 CSAKGREEIAFF TGCAGTGCTAAGGGCAGGGAGGAGATCGCTTTCTTT
. TRBJ2-6 . TRBV6-5 CASSYSPSPGANVLTF TGTGCCAGCAGTTACTCACCCTCCCCTGGGGCCAACGTCCTGACTTTC
. TRBJ1-1 few TRBV4-1 CASSQDGNPLMNTEAFF TGCGCCAGCAGCCAAGATGGCAATCCGCTTATGAACACTGAAGCTTTCTTT
. TRBJ2-5 few TRBV29-1 CSVKQGRGKETQYF TGCAGCGTAAAACAGGGAAGAGGGAAAGAGACCCAGTACTTC
TRBD1 TRBJ2-5 . TRBV5-1 CASRQTGSSETQYF TGCGCCAGCAGACAGACAGGGAGTTCAGAGACCCAGTACTTC
. TRBJ2-7 . TRBV7-2 CASSQRLNRYEQYF TGTGCCAGCAGCCAGCGGCTAAACCGCTACGAGCAGTACTTC
. TRBJ2-6 . TRBV11-2 CASSLVGGSGWVANVLTF TGTGCCAGCAGCTTAGTCGGGGGCAGTGGGTGGGTGGCCAACGTCCTGACTTTC
. TRBJ1-4 few TRBV20-1 CSAAGATNEKLFF TGCAGTGCGGCCGGGGCAACTAATGAAAAACTGTTTTTT
. TRBJ1-4 few TRBV20-1 CSGSLGADNEKLFF TGCAGTGGATCCCTCGGGGCAGATAATGAAAAACTGTTTTTT